These T cell receptor beta chains were read from a single sample in a study of blood T cell repertoires in COVID-19. The protocol was immunoSEQ multiplex PCR, while the TCRdb copy is restricted to in-frame clones and leaves out a portion. Altogether 150,000 to 180,000 clones are present, less than 95% being singletons, with the ten largest covering roughly 0.54%. The sequenced material came from peripheral blood. All receptors come from a man aged 50-59 years with acute or convalescent COVID-19. The CDR3 runs from the conserved cysteine through the conserved F or W. The order of the fields is V gene, J gene, clone size, D gene, CDR3 protein, CDR3 DNA. A D gene is named only where the DNA matches it firmly. Size is omitted from some rows. Given values are once, few, many or a class for expanded clones.

V: TRBV5-1; J: TRBJ2-3; size: once; D: TRBD2; CDR3: CASSLGRAIDTQYF; DNA: TGCGCCAGCAGCTTAGGGAGGGCGATTGATACGCAGTATTTT
V: TRBV2; J: TRBJ1-4; size: -; D: -; CDR3: CASNQGFTTNEKLFF; DNA: TGTGCCAGCAACCAGGGATTCACAACTAATGAAAAACTGTTTTTT
V: TRBV27; J: TRBJ1-1; size: -; D: -; CDR3: CASRFRNTEAFF; DNA: TGTGCCAGCAGATTCAGGAACACTGAAGCTTTCTTT
V: TRBV5-5; J: TRBJ2-2; size: -; D: -; CDR3: CASSLVQTNTGELFF; DNA: TGTGCCAGCAGCTTGGTTCAGACAAACACCGGGGAGCTGTTTTTT
V: TRBV19; J: TRBJ2-5; size: -; D: TRBD1; CDR3: CASRGTGSGEETQYF; DNA: TGTGCCAGTAGGGGGACAGGGAGCGGTGAAGAGACCCAGTACTTC
V: TRBV5-6; J: TRBJ2-1; size: -; D: TRBD2; CDR3: CASSLERLAGGGGYNEQFF; DNA: TGTGCCAGCAGCTTGGAAAGACTAGCGGGGGGCGGTGGTTACAATGAGCAGTTCTTC
V: TRBV2; J: TRBJ1-1; size: -; D: -; CDR3: CASSAQGFAEAFF; DNA: TGTGCCAGCAGTGCACAGGGTTTCGCTGAAGCTTTCTTT
V: TRBV5-6; J: TRBJ1-2; size: -; D: -; CDR3: CASSLGQQGYYGYTF; DNA: TGTGCCAGCAGCTTGGGGCAACAGGGATATTATGGCTACACCTTC
V: TRBV10-3; J: TRBJ2-2; size: few; D: -; CDR3: CAILGGMGTGELFF; DNA: TGTGCCATTCTAGGAGGGATGGGCACCGGGGAGCTGTTTTTT
V: TRBV20-1; J: TRBJ2-3; size: -; D: -; CDR3: CSILSRVTQYF; DNA: TGCAGCATACTGTCGAGGGTTACGCAGTATTTT
V: TRBV6-5; J: TRBJ1-6; size: -; D: TRBD1; CDR3: CASSYRGQGLSPLHF; DNA: TGTGCCAGCAGTTACCGGGGACAGGGTCTTTCACCCCTCCACTTT
V: TRBV13; J: TRBJ2-1; size: -; D: TRBD2; CDR3: CASSLSGTSGHNEQFF; DNA: TGTGCCAGCAGCTTATCCGGGACTAGCGGCCACAATGAGCAGTTCTTC
V: TRBV18; J: TRBJ1-2; size: -; D: TRBD1; CDR3: CASSLRQGMDGYTF; DNA: TGTGCCAGCTCACTTAGACAGGGGATGGATGGCTACACCTTC
V: TRBV5-1; J: TRBJ2-7; size: -; D: -; CDR3: CASSSQGAGAGYEQYF; DNA: TGCGCCAGCAGCTCTCAGGGGGCGGGAGCCGGATACGAGCAGTACTTC
V: TRBV7-6; J: TRBJ2-1; size: -; D: TRBD2; CDR3: CASARDYAYNEQFF; DNA: TGTGCCAGCGCGCGGGACTACGCCTACAATGAGCAGTTCTTC
V: TRBV12-5; J: TRBJ2-1; size: -; D: TRBD2; CDR3: CASGLGKLAGGNNEQFF; DNA: TGTGCTAGTGGTTTGGGGAAGCTAGCGGGAGGCAACAATGAGCAGTTCTTC